This T cell receptor (beta chain) was sequenced for a study of T cells in Graves' hyperthyroidism and ophthalmopathy. Lactation, pregnancy, other autoimmune disease or uncontrolled infection led to exclusion of patients. PBMCs came from 9 to 10 ml fresh peripheral blood. Researchers amplified the TCR beta CDR3 regions from RNA transcripts. The TCR CDR3 first-round RT-PCR relied on the HTBI primer set. TCRdb reanalysed the multiplex PCR reads using MiXCR and keeps one entry per CDR3 protein. The sample holds about half a million distinct CDR3 sequences; just under 20% are singletons and the top ten take approximately 50%. Germline values: CDR1 MDHEN, CDR2 SYDVKM. The CDR3 consists of 14 residues. The ends were cut back, 5 bases at V and 3 bases at J, with 13 bases in the middle. Study-wide results and caveats: Blood held most thyroid clonotypes expanded above 0.001 frequency.

Comments on this clonotype: Antigen: not known.

The sequence came from a middle-aged man with Graves' ophthalmopathy. Sequencing input: blood. The chain joins TRBV28 to TRBJ1-1; D unclear. The CDR3 here is CASSPVGRYTEAFF. The CDR3 nucleotides read TGTGCCAGCAGTCCGGTGGGCAGATACACTGAAGCTTTCTTT.